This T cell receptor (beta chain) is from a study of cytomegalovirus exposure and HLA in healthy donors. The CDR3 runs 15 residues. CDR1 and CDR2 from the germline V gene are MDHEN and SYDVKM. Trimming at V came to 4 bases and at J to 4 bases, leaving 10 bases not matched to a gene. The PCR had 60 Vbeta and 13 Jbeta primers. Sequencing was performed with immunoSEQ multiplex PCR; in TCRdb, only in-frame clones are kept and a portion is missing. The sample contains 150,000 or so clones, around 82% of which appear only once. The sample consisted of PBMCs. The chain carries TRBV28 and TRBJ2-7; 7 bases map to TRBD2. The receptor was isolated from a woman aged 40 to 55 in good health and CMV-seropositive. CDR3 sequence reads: CASSSSSGTHYEQYF. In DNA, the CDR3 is TGTGCCAGCAGTTCCTCCAGCGGGACTCATTACGAGCAGTACTTC.